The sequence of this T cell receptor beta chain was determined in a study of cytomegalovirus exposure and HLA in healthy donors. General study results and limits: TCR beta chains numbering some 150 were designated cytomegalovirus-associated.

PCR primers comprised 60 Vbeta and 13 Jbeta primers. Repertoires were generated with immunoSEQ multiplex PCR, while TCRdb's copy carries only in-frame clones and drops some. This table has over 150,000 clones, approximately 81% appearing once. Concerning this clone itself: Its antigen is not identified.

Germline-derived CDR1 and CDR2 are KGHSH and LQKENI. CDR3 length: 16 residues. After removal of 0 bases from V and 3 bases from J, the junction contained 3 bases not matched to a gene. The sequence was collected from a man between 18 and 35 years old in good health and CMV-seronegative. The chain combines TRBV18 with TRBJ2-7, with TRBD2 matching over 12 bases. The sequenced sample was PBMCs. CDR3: CASSPPGLAGIYEQYF. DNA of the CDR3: TGTGCCAGCTCACCACCCGGACTAGCGGGAATCTACGAGCAGTACTTC.